Listed below are T cell receptor beta chains from one sample, sequenced in a study of human T cells and chemical hapten exposure. TCRdb re-analysed the reads in MiXCR, keeping a single row per CDR3 protein. This table holds roughly 120,000 distinct CDR3 sequences, about 8.9% found once. Sequenced material: whole blood. The receptors stem from a human donor in good health. Some clones in this sample may be carry-over from other donors' samples. Each CDR3 is given with its conserved first and last residue. A D gene is named only where the DNA matches it firmly. Size values are once, few and many counts, or a class for expanded clones, and some rows have none.

v_gene	d_gene	abundance	j_gene	CDR3aa	CDR3nt
TRBV29-1	TRBD2	NA	TRBJ2-7	CSVEDTSSGGAAYEQYF	TGCAGCGTTGAAGACACTTCTAGCGGGGGGGCTGCGTACGAGCAGTACTTC
TRBV12-3/TRBV12-4	NA	many	TRBJ2-5	CASSLGADHQETQYF	TGTGCCAGCAGTTTAGGTGCAGACCATCAAGAGACCCAGTACTTC
TRBV20-1	NA	few	TRBJ1-5	CSASEGGWSNQPQHF	TGCAGTGCCTCAGAGGGGGGTTGGAGCAATCAGCCCCAGCATTTT
TRBV15	NA	few	TRBJ2-5	CATSLGTPKEETQYF	TGTGCCACCAGCTTAGGGACACCAAAAGAAGAGACCCAGTACTTC
TRBV29-1	TRBD2	many	TRBJ2-1	CSVEGIWAGDSNEQFF	TGCAGCGTTGAAGGTATTTGGGCGGGAGATAGCAATGAGCAGTTCTTC
TRBV7-9	TRBD1	few	TRBJ1-6	CASSRQGEGNSPLHF	TGTGCCAGCAGCCGACAGGGAGAAGGTAATTCACCCCTCCACTTT
TRBV6-5	NA	many	TRBJ1-1	CASRVGTEAFF	TGTGCCAGCAGGGTTGGCACTGAAGCTTTCTTT
TRBV6-6	NA	many	TRBJ1-6	CASSYGGDASPLHF	TGTGCCAGCAGTTACGGGGGGGACGCTTCACCCCTCCACTTT
TRBV3-1	NA	few	TRBJ2-2	CASSQEGHNTGELFF	TGTGCCAGCAGCCAAGAGGGACACAACACCGGGGAGCTGTTTTTT
TRBV4-1	TRBD1	many	TRBJ1-1	CASSQARPGGTEAFF	TGCGCCAGCAGCCAAGCCCGGCCAGGGGGCACTGAAGCTTTCTTT
TRBV5-6	NA	NA	TRBJ1-1	CASSLTDEAFF	TGTGCCAGCAGCTTGACGGATGAAGCTTTCTTT
TRBV20-1	NA	many	TRBJ2-3	CSARGGEGHTDTQYF	TGCAGTGCTAGAGGTGGAGAGGGGCACACAGATACGCAGTATTTT
TRBV10-3	TRBD1	NA	TRBJ2-1	CAISGPGQPNEQFF	TGTGCCATCAGTGGCCCGGGACAGCCCAATGAGCAGTTCTTC
TRBV11-2	NA	few	TRBJ2-5	CASKLGRAEETQYF	TGTGCCAGCAAATTAGGGCGGGCCGAAGAGACCCAGTACTTC
TRBV27	NA	NA	TRBJ2-2	CASSLSGGTSGELFF	TGTGCCAGCAGTTTATCGGGCGGGACTTCCGGGGAGCTGTTTTTT
TRBV20-1	TRBD2	few	TRBJ2-5	CSARRRRTSGTETQYF	TGCAGTGCTAGGAGAAGAAGGACTAGCGGGACAGAGACCCAGTACTTC
TRBV5-1	TRBD1	many	TRBJ2-1	CASSLNRGAIYNEQFF	TGCGCCAGCAGCCTTAACAGGGGCGCGATCTACAATGAGCAGTTCTTC
TRBV29-1	NA	many	TRBJ2-1	CSVAGSGDGYEQFF	TGCAGCGTTGCGGGTTCGGGAGATGGTTATGAGCAGTTCTTC
TRBV9	NA	few	TRBJ2-5	CASSVEGRQTQYF	TGTGCCAGCAGCGTAGAGGGGCGCCAGACCCAGTACTTC
TRBV20-1	NA	NA	TRBJ2-7	CSAGQTGLYEQYF	TGCAGTGCTGGACAGACAGGTCTCTACGAGCAGTACTTC
TRBV2	NA	many	TRBJ1-1	CASFRTNPGRTEAFF	TGTGCCAGCTTCAGAACCAACCCCGGACGGACTGAAGCTTTCTTT
TRBV2	NA	NA	TRBJ1-1	CASMGIGRTEAFF	TGTGCCAGCATGGGGATAGGGCGGACTGAAGCTTTCTTT
TRBV2	NA	NA	TRBJ2-3	CASRGPTDTQYF	TGTGCCAGCAGGGGACCCACAGATACGCAGTATTTT
TRBV27	NA	many	TRBJ2-7	CASSSGGFYEQYF	TGTGCCAGCAGTTCTGGGGGCTTCTACGAGCAGTACTTC
TRBV2	TRBD2	few	TRBJ2-3	CASSRTSGGGDTQYF	TGTGCCAGCAGTCGGACTAGCGGGGGCGGAGATACGCAGTATTTT
TRBV4-1	NA	NA	TRBJ1-6	CASSQVRDTISPLHF	TGCGCCAGCAGCCAAGTTCGAGACACAATATCACCCCTCCACTTT
TRBV7-3	NA	NA	TRBJ1-1	CASSAEVPTEAFF	TGTGCCAGCAGCGCCGAGGTTCCCACTGAAGCTTTCTTT
TRBV7-9	NA	NA	TRBJ1-1	CASSLVVGKAEAFF	TGTGCCAGCAGCTTAGTGGTAGGGAAGGCTGAAGCTTTCTTT
TRBV6-6	NA	NA	TRBJ1-5	CASRQNGGINQPQHF	TGTGCCAGCAGGCAAAATGGAGGGATCAATCAGCCCCAGCATTTT
TRBV3-1	NA	many	TRBJ1-2	CASSPTSGGGSYGYTF	TGTGCCAGCAGCCCTACCTCCGGGGGCGGGAGCTATGGCTACACCTTC
TRBV20-1	TRBD2	few	TRBJ2-2	CSARGRSGGTGELFF	TGCAGTGCTAGGGGGCGGAGCGGGGGTACCGGGGAGCTGTTTTTT
TRBV9	NA	many	TRBJ1-1	CASSVEGPNTEAFF	TGTGCCAGCAGCGTAGAGGGACCCAACACTGAAGCTTTCTTT
TRBV15	NA	NA	TRBJ2-1	CATTQGGGRPNNEQFF	TGTGCCACCACCCAGGGAGGCGGTCGACCCAACAATGAGCAGTTCTTC
TRBV30	NA	many	TRBJ1-3	CAGKDLSGNTIYF	TGTGCCGGAAAGGACCTTTCTGGAAACACCATATATTTT
TRBV5-1	NA	NA	TRBJ1-1	CASSLKGMNTEAFF	TGCGCCAGCAGCTTGAAGGGGATGAACACTGAAGCTTTCTTT
TRBV5-1	TRBD1	NA	TRBJ2-7	CASSRPGQETYEQYF	TGCGCCAGCAGCCGACCGGGACAGGAAACCTACGAGCAGTACTTC
TRBV24-1	NA	many	TRBJ1-5	CATSDVRGQPQHF	TGTGCCACCAGTGATGTAAGGGGACAGCCCCAGCATTTT
TRBV12-3/TRBV12-4	NA	many	TRBJ2-7	CASSTIQGTQQYF	TGTGCCAGCAGTACAATACAGGGAACGCAGCAGTACTTC
TRBV7-8	NA	NA	TRBJ1-3	CASSRTVAGNTIYF	TGTGCCAGCAGCAGGACTGTAGCTGGAAACACCATATATTTT
TRBV12-3/TRBV12-4	TRBD1	many	TRBJ1-6	CASRGQGDSPLHF	TGTGCCAGCAGGGGACAGGGGGATTCACCCCTCCACTTT
TRBV6-2/TRBV6-3	NA	few	TRBJ2-7	CASSPQGPSSYEQYF	TGTGCCAGCAGTCCCCAGGGGCCGAGCTCCTACGAGCAGTACTTC
TRBV7-9	TRBD1	many	TRBJ2-1	CASSATGGGEQFF	TGTGCCAGCAGCGCCACAGGGGGAGGCGAGCAGTTCTTC
TRBV6-5	NA	many	TRBJ2-1	CASSYSGSSYNEQFF	TGTGCCAGCAGTTACTCGGGCAGCTCCTACAATGAGCAGTTCTTC
TRBV6-2/TRBV6-3	NA	NA	TRBJ1-6	CASISGGKASPLHF	TGTGCCAGCATTTCGGGGGGAAAGGCTTCACCCCTCCACTTT
TRBV11-2	NA	NA	TRBJ2-5	CASKKSDETQYF	TGTGCCAGCAAGAAGTCGGACGAGACCCAGTACTTC
TRBV4-1	TRBD1	NA	TRBJ2-7	CASSPLGQGAGEQYF	TGCGCCAGCAGCCCCTTGGGACAGGGGGCCGGGGAGCAGTACTTC